This T cell receptor beta chain stems from a study of early T cells in non-severe SARS-CoV-2 infection. This clonotype has only a few counts. Separate cDNA molecules each had unique molecular identifiers attached to them. TCRdb reanalysed the 5' RACE reads using MiXCR and keeps one entry per CDR3 protein. Of 75,000 to 80,000 distinct CDR3 sequences in the sample, approximately 16% are singletons; the top ten hold less than 3.5%. The clonotype originates from an adult who was a healthcare worker with PCR-confirmed SARS-CoV-2 infection or an uninfected control (not recorded which). The material sequenced was whole blood.

The CDR3 coding sequence is TGCGCCAGCAGTGAGCCACAGCGGAGAGGGGATACGCAGTATTTT. Protein sequence: CASSEPQRRGDTQYF. This rearrangement joins TRBV10-1 to TRBJ2-3, with D maybe TRBD2 (5 bases). This CDR3 spans 15 amino acids. The V gene's germline CDR1 is WNHNN and CDR2 SYGVQD (reference sequence). With 2 bases removed from V and 6 bases from J, the gap between germline ends came to 15 bases.